This paragraph reports one TCR beta chain. This entry belongs to a study of T cell changes during pregnancy in multiple sclerosis. Using immunoSEQ multiplex PCR, the repertoire was profiled, and TCRdb retains in-frame clones only, with some absent. The table shows 56,000 or so clones, with around nine tenths occurring only once. The input for sequencing was peripheral blood, taken in the first trimester of pregnancy. The clonotype was recovered from a female donor in good health, enrolled as a control in a pregnancy study.

The CDR3: CSVTRDRESSGANVLTF. As DNA, the CDR3 is TGCAGCGTCACCCGGGACAGGGAAAGCTCTGGGGCCAACGTCCTGACTTTC. The chain joins TRBV29-1 to TRBJ2-6, with 9 bases matching TRBD1. The CDR3 sequence is 17 residues long. The germline V gene has CDR1 SQVTM and CDR2 ANQGSEA. Trimming took 6 bases from V and 0 from J; bases not matched to a gene: 9. The entire variable domain, with the rest obtained from reference TRBV29-1 and TRBJ2-6, is as follows: SAVISQKPSRDICQRGTSLTIQCQVDSQVTMMFWYRQQPGQSLTLIATANQGSEATYESGFVIDKFPISRPNLTFSTLTVSNMSPEDSSIYLCSVTRDRESSGANVLTFGAGSRLTVL.